This T cell receptor (beta chain) was identified during a study of blood T cell repertoires in COVID-19. Study in general: From T cells, B-cell-depleted T cells, or PBMCs came the material, which was cDNA or gDNA.

In the source study's methods: Reference gene primer amplification gave nucleated cell count estimates. The data were produced by immunoSEQ multiplex PCR, yet TCRdb's version contains in-frame clones alone and is incomplete. The V and J calls and clone size were taken over from that table, and D and trimming were inferred from the DNA. The sample lists more than 40,000 clones, more than 70% occurring once. With V trimmed by 1 base and J by 0 bases, 2 bases remained unmatched. Germline lookup yields CDR1 SEHNR and CDR2 FQNEAQ (reference sequence). The CDR3 has 16 residues. The chain has TRBV7-9 and TRBJ2-3, with 9 bases aligning to TRBD2. Sequences were obtained from peripheral blood. The clonotype was recovered from a man aged 45-60 years with active COVID-19. CDR3 sequence: CASSLVLAGSTDTQYF. In nucleotides, the CDR3 is TGTGCCAGCAGCTTAGTTCTAGCGGGAAGCACAGATACGCAGTATTTT.